This T cell receptor beta chain appears in the sequencing data of a study of blood T cell repertoires in COVID-19. Study as a whole: The study drew acute and convalescent COVID-19 samples from the United States, Italy and Spain. PBMCs, B-cell-depleted T cells, or T cells provided the cDNA or gDNA that made up the material.

J was trimmed by 10 bases and V by 5 bases; bases with no gene match: 8. Per germline, CDR1 SSHAT and CDR2 FNYEAQ (reference sequence). The CDR3 spans 15 residues. In the authors' methods: Counts of nucleated cells, estimated from reference gene primer amplification, were obtained. Profiling relied on immunoSEQ multiplex PCR, and the TCRdb table lists in-frame clones only, not all of them. V and J calls and clone size are those listed in that table; D and trimming were worked out from the DNA. Of 80,000 to 100,000 clones listed, 70% to 90% are singletons. The chain couples TRBV7-7 to TRBJ2-1; 13 nucleotides match TRBD2. The sequencing sample was made of peripheral blood. The clonotype comes from a human donor in a cohort sampled during active COVID-19. The CDR3 sequence: CASSLGLAGAGEQFF. CDR3 DNA: TGTGCCAGCAGCCTAGGACTAGCGGGAGCGGGCGAGCAGTTCTTC. The full variable domain, completed using reference TRBV7-7 and TRBJ2-1, is GAGVSQSPRYKVTKRGQDVTLRCDPISSHATLYWYQQALGQGPEFLTYFNYEAQPDKSGLPSDRFSAERPEGSISTLTIQRTEQRDSAMYRCASSLGLAGAGEQFFGPGTRLTVL.